This T cell receptor (beta chain) was retrieved from a study of blood T cell repertoires in COVID-19. Sequenced by immunoSEQ multiplex PCR; TCRdb stores in-frame clones only, minus some. The sample yields some 180,000 clones, around 85% seen once. The CDR3 is made up of 12 amino acids. V shed 3 bases, J shed 6 bases, and the junction held 1 base outside the gene matches. Germline CDR1 and CDR2: MNHEY and SMNVEV (reference sequence). Clinical history as reported by participants underpinned cohort assignment. The chain employs TRBV27 and TRBJ1-2, with TRBD1 matching over 7 bases. Material for sequencing was PBMCs or T cells enriched from blood (not recorded which). This sequence was found in a man aged 40-49 years who had recovered from COVID-19. The CDR3 sequence is CASSFTGDGYTF. The CDR3 coding sequence is TGTGCCAGCAGTTTTACAGGGGATGGCTACACCTTC.